This T cell receptor (beta chain) was identified in a study of T cell responses to AZD1222 COVID-19 vaccine. V gave up 3 bases and J gave up 5 bases, with 5 bases separating them. Germline V gives CDR1 SGHAT, CDR2 FQNNGV. The CDR3 is made up of 12 amino acids. Data came from immunoSEQ multiplex PCR; TCRdb stores just in-frame clones and leaves some out. The sample lists 150,000 to 200,000 clones; roughly 90% were seen once. This clone was observed a handful of times. The source of this sequence is an adult who received the AZD1222 COVID-19 vaccine. Sample: peripheral blood, taken 28 days after the second AZD1222 dose. The chain has TRBV11-2 and TRBJ1-5, with D possibly matching TRBD1 (5 bases). The CDR3 DNA follows: TGTGCCAGCAGCTTGGGGGATCAGCCCCAGCATTTT. It specifies CASSLGDQPQHF.